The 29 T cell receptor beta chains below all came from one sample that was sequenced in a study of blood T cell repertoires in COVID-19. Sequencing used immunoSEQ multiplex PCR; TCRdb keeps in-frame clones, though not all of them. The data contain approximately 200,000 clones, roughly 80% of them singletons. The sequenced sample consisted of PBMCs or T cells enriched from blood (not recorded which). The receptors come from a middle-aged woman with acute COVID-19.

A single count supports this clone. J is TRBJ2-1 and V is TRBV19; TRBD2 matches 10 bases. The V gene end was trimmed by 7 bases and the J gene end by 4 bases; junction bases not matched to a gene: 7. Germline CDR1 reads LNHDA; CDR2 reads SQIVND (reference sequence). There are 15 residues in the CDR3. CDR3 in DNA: TGTGCCAGTACCAATAGCGGGGGGTCTTACAATGAGCAGTTCTTC. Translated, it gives CASTNSGGSYNEQFF.

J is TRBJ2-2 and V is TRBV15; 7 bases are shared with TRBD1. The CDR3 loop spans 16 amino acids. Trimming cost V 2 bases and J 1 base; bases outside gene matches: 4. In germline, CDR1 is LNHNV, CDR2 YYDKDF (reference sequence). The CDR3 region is CATSRRTGGNTGELFF. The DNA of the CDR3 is TGTGCCACCAGCAGAAGGACAGGAGGGAACACCGGGGAGCTGTTTTTT.

For the CDR3, the DNA is TGTGCCAGCAGTGATCTCCCTCTAGCTCAGGATGAGCAGTTCTTC. Translated: CASSDLPLAQDEQFF. V gene TRBV6-4 combines with J gene TRBJ2-1, with D possibly matching TRBD2 (5 bases). This CDR3 is 15 amino acids long. The ends were cut back, 3 bases at V and 8 bases at J, with 17 bases in the middle. CDR1 is MRHNA, CDR2 SNTAGT, per germline.

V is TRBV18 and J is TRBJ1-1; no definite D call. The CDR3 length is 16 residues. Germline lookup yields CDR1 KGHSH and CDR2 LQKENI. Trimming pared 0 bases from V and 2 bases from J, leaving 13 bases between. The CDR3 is CASSPPSGKLNTEAFF. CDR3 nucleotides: TGTGCCAGCTCACCACCTTCGGGGAAGTTAAACACTGAAGCTTTCTTT. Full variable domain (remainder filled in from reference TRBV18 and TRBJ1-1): NAGVMQNPRHLVRRRGQEARLRCSPMKGHSHVYWYRQLPEEGLKFMVYLQKENIIDESGMPKERFSAEFPKEGPSILRIQQVVRGDSAAYFCASSPPSGKLNTEAFFGQGTRLTVV.

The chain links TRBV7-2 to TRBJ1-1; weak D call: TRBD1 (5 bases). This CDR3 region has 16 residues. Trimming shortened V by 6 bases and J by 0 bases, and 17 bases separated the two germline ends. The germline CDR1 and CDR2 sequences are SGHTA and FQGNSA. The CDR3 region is CASRPHPTAMNTEAFF. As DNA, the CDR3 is TGTGCCAGCAGACCCCACCCGACAGCAATGAACACTGAAGCTTTCTTT.

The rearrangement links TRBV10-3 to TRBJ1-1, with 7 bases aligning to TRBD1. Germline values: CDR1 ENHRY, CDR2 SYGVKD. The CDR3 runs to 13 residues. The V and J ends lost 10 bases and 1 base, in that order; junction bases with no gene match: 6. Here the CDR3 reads CATQTGPNTEAFF. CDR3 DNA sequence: TGTGCCACCCAGACAGGGCCGAACACTGAAGCTTTCTTT.

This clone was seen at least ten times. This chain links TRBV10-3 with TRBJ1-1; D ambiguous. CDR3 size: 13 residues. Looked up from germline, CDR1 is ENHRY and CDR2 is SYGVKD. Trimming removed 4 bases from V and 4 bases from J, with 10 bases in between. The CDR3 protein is CAISAVRGTEAFF. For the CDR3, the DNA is TGTGCCATCAGTGCGGTCCGAGGCACTGAAGCTTTCTTT.

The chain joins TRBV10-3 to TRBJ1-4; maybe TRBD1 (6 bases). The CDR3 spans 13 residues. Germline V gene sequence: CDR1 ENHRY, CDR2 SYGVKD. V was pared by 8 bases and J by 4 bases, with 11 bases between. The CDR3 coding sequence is TGTGCCATCCGGGACAAGATTAATGAAAAACTGTTTTTT. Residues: CAIRDKINEKLFF.

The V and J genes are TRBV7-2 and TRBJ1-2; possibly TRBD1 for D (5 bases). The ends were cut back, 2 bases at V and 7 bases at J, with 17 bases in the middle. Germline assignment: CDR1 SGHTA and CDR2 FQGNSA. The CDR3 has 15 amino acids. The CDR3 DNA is TGTGCCAGCAGCTTATCATGGGGGGGTAGTAGTGGCTACACCTTC. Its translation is CASSLSWGGSSGYTF.

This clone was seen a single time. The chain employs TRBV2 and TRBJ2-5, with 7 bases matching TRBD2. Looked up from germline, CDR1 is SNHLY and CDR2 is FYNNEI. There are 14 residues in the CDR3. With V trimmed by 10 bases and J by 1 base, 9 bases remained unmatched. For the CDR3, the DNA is TGTGCCATCCCGGGGGGAACCCTCCAAGAGACCCAGTACTTC. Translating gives CAIPGGTLQETQYF.

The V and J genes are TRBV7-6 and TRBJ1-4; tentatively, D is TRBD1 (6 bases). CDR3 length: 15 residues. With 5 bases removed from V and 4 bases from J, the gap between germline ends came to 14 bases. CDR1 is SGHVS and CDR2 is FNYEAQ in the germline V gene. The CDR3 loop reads CASSPRDRFNEKLFF. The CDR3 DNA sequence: TGTGCCAGCAGCCCACGCGACAGGTTTAATGAAAAACTGTTTTTT. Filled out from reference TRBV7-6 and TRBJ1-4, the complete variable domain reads GAGVSQSPRYKVTKRGQDVALRCDPISGHVSLYWYRQALGQGPEFLTYFNYEAQQDKSGLPNDRFSAERPEGSISTLTIQRTEQRDSAMYRCASSPRDRFNEKLFFGSGTQLSVL.

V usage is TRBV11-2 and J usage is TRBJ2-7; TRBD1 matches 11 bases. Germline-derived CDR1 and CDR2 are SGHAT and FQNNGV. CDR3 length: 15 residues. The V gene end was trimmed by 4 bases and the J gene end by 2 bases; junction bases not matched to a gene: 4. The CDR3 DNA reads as TGTGCCAGCAGCTCAGGGACAGGGGGGACCTACGAGCAGTACTTC. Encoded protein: CASSSGTGGTYEQYF.

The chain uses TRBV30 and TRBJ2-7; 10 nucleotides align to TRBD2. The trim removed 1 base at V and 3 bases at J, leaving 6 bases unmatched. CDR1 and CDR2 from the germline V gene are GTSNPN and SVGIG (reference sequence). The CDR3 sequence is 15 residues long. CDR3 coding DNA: TGTGCCTGGAGTGGGCTAGCGGGGGAAAACTACGAGCAGTACTTC. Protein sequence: CAWSGLAGENYEQYF.

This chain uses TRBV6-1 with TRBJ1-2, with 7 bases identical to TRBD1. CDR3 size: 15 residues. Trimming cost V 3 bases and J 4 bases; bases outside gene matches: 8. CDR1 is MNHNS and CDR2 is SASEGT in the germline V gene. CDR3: CASSETGTAVYGYTF. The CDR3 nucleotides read TGTGCCAGCAGTGAGACCGGGACAGCTGTCTATGGCTACACCTTC.

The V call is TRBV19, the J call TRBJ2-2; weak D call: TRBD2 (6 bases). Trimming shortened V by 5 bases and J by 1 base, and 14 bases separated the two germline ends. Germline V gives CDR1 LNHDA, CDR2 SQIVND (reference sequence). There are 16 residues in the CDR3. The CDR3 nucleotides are TGTGCCAGTAGTCGGACGGAGACTAGGAACACCGGGGAGCTGTTTTTT. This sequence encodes CASSRTETRNTGELFF.

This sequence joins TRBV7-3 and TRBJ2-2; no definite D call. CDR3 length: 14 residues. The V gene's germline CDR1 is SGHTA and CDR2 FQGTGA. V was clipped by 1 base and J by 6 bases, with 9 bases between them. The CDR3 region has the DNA TGTGCCAGCAGCTTAAATTTCGGGTCCGGGGAGCTGTTTTTT. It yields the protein CASSLNFGSGELFF.

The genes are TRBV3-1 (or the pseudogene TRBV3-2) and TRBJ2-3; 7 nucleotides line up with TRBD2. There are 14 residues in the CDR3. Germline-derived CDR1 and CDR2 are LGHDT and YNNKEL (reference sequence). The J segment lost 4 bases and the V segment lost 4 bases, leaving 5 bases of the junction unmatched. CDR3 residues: CASSPAAGADTQYF. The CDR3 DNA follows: TGTGCCAGCAGCCCAGCCGCGGGGGCAGATACGCAGTATTTT.

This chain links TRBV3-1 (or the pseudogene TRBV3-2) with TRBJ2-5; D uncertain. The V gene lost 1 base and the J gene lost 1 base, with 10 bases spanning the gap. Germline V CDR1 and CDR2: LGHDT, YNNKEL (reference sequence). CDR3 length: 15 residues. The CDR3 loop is CASSQGMRSQETQYF. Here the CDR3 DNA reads TGTGCCAGCAGCCAAGGGATGCGGTCCCAAGAGACCCAGTACTTC.

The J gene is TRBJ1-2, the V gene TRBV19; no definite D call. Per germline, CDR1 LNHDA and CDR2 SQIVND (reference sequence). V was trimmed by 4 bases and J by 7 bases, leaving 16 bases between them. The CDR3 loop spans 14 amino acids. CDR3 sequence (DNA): TGTGCCAGTAGTAGCCCCGAGAGGGCGAGTGGCTACACCTTC. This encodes CASSSPERASGYTF.

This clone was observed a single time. The CDR3: CSAGRGNTIYF. The DNA for the CDR3 is TGCAGTGCCGGCAGGGGTAACACCATATATTTT. The chain joins TRBV20-1 to TRBJ1-3; TRBD1 might be the D (6 bases). Per the germline V gene, CDR1 is DFQATT and CDR2 is SNEGSKA (reference sequence). Trimming took 6 bases from V and 7 from J, leaving 10 bases between them. The CDR3 contains 11 residues.

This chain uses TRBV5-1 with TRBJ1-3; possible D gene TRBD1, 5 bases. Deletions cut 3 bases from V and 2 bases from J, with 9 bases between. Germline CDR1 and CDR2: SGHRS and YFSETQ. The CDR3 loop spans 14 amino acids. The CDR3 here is CASSSGIPGNTIYF. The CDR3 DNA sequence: TGCGCCAGCAGCTCAGGGATTCCTGGAAACACCATATATTTT. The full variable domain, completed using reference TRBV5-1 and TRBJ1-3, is KAGVTQTPRYLIKTRGQQVTLSCSPISGHRSVSWYQQTPGQGLQFLFEYFSETQRNKGNFPGRFSGRQFSNSRSEMNVSTLELGDSALYLCASSSGIPGNTIYFGEGSWLTVV.

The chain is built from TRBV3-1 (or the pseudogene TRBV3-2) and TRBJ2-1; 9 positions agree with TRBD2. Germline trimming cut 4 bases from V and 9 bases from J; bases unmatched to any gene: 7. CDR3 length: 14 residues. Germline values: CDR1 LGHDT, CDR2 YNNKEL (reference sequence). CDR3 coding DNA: TGTGCCAGCAGCCTTAGCGGGAGTAAGGCTGAGCAGTTCTTC. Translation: CASSLSGSKAEQFF.

DNA for the CDR3: TGTGCCGCTAAAAGCGCCTCGTTCGGGAACACTGAAGCTTTCTTT. Residues: CAAKSASFGNTEAFF. The chain recombines TRBV6-4 with TRBJ1-1; unclear D gene. Per the germline V gene, CDR1 is MRHNA and CDR2 is SNTAGT. V gave up 11 bases and J gave up 1 base, with 20 bases separating them. CDR3 length equals 15 residues.

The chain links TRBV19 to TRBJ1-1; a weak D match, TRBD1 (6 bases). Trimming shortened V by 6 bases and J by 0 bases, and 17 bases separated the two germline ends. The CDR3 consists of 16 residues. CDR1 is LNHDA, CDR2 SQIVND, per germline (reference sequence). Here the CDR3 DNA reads TGTGCCAGTAGGACTGGACAGAGATTAATGAACACTGAAGCTTTCTTT. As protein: CASRTGQRLMNTEAFF.

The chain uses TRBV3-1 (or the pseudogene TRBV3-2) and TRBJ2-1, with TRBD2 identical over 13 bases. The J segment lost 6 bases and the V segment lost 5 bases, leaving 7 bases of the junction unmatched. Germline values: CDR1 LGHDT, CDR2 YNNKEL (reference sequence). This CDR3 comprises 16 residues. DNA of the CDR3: TGTGCCAGCAGCTACCGGACTAGCGGGAGTATCAATGAGCAGTTCTTC. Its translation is CASSYRTSGSINEQFF.

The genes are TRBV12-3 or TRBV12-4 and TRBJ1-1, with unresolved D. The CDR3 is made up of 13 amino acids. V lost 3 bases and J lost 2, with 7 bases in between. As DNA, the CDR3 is TGTGCCAGCAGTTTGGGCACTAACACTGAAGCTTTCTTT. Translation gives CASSLGTNTEAFF.

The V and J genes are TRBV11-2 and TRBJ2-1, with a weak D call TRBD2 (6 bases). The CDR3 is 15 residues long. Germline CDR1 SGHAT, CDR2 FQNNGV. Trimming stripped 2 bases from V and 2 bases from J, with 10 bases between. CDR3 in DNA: TGTGCCAGCAGCTTAATAGCGGACGCCTACAATGAGCAGTTCTTC. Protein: CASSLIADAYNEQFF.

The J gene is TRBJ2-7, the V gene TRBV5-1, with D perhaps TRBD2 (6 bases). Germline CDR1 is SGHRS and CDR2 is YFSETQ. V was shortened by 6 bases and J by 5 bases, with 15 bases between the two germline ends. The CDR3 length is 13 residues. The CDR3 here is CASTRLGGDEQYF. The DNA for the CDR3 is TGCGCCAGCACGCGGCTGGGGGGAGACGAGCAGTACTTC.

The CDR3 region has the DNA TGTGCCACCAGAGTGGGGGGGGTAAACACCGGGGAGCTGTTTTTT. As protein: CATRVGGVNTGELFF. The chain is built from TRBV27 and TRBJ2-2; 7 bases agree with TRBD2. J gave up 2 bases and V 10 bases, and 10 bases lay outside the gene matches. The CDR3 spans 15 residues. Germline CDR1 is MNHEY and CDR2 is SMNVEV (reference sequence).